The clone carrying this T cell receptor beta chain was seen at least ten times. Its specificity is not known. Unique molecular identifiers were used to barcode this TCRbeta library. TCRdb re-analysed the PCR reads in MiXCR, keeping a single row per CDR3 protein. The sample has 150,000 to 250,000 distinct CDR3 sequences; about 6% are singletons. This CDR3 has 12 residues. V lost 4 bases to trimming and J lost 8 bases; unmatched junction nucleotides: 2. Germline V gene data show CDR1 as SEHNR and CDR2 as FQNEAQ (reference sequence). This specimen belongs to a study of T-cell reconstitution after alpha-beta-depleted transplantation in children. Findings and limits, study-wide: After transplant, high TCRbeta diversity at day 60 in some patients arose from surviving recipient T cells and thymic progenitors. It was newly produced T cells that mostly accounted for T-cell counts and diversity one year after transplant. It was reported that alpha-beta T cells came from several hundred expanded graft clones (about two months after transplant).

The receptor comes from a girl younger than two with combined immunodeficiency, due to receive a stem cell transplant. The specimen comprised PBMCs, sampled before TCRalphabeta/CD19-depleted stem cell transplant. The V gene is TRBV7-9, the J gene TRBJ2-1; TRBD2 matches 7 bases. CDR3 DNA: TGTGCCAGCAGCTCCGCGGGAGATGAGCAGTTCTTC. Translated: CASSSAGDEQFF.